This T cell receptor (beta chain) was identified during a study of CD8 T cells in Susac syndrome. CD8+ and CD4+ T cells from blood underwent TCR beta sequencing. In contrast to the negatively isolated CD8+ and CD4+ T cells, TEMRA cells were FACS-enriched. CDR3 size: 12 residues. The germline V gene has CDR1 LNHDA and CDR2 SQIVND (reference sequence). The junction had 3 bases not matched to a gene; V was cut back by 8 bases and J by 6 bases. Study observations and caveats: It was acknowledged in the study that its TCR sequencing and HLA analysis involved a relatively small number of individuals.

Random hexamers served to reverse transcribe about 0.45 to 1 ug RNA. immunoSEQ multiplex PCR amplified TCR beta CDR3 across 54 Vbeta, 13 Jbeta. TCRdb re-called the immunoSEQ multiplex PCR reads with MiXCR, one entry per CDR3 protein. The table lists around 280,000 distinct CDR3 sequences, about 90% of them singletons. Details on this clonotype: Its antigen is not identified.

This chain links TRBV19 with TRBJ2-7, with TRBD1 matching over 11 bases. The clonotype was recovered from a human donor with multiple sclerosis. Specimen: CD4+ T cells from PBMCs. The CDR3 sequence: CASGTGGGEQYF. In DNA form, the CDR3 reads TGTGCCAGTGGGACAGGGGGGGGCGAGCAGTACTTC.